These 5 T cell receptor beta chains were sequenced from one sample in a study of CD8 T cells in ankylosing spondylitis (dated by TCRdb to the late 2010s). Libraries came from 5' RACE. The data were produced on an Illumina HiSeq 2500. TCRdb reprocessed the public reads (quality trimming at Q25 with fastp, clone calling with MiXCR) and kept in-frame beta chains. Identical CDR3 proteins give one entry, which carries the most common genes and DNA. Counted in this sample were some 140,000 distinct CDR3 sequences; 7% to 10% of them appeared once. 7.3% of the sample goes to the ten largest clones. Sequenced sample: synovial fluid, either unsorted or a sorted T cell fraction (not recorded which). The receptors here all came from a male donor with ankylosing spondylitis.

This clonotype was found many times. The V call is TRBV12-3 or TRBV12-4, the J call TRBJ1-1; D not certain. The CDR3 consists of 11 residues. V was trimmed by 10 bases and J by 11 bases, leaving 17 bases between them. The CDR3 reads CATTEIVRAFF. The CDR3 region has the DNA TGTGCCACCACAGAAATAGTAAGGGCTTTCTTT.

The rearrangement joins TRBV12-3 or TRBV12-4 to TRBJ1-5, with 9 bases fitting TRBD1. V lost 6 bases and J lost 7; bases outside the gene matches: 10. CDR3 length equals 15 residues. The CDR3 DNA follows: TGTGCCAGCAGCCCCGGGACAGGGTTGGGGCAGCCCCAGCATTTT. Translated, it gives CASSPGTGLGQPQHF.

At least ten counts were recorded for this clonotype. This chain uses TRBV7-3 with TRBJ2-3; 8 bases are shared with TRBD2. The CDR3 has 15 residues. V gave up 2 bases and J gave up 0 bases; unmatched junction bases: 1. Germline-derived CDR1 and CDR2 are SGHTA and FQGTGA. The CDR3 loop is CASSLLAGSTDTQYF. Written as DNA, the CDR3 is TGTGCCAGCAGCTTACTAGCGGGTAGCACAGATACGCAGTATTTT.

This clonotype was seen many times. The CDR3 sequence: CASRPKWKYGYTF. The CDR3 region has the DNA TGTGCCAGCAGGCCTAAATGGAAATATGGCTACACCTTC. J is TRBJ1-2 and V is TRBV6-2 or TRBV6-3; D not resolved. The germline V gene encodes CDR1 MNHEY and CDR2 SVGEGT. This CDR3 is 13 amino acids long. V gave up 6 bases and J gave up 5 bases, with 13 bases separating them.

The V and J genes are TRBV6-5 and TRBJ2-7; D may be TRBD1 (6 bases). CDR3 length: 15 residues. Germline CDR1 and CDR2: MNHEY and SVGAGI. V was pared by 4 bases and J by 4 bases, with 17 bases between. The CDR3, as DNA: TGTGCCAGCAGTTCCGACGTGTACAGGGCGTACGAGCAGTACTTC. Its translation is CASSSDVYRAYEQYF.